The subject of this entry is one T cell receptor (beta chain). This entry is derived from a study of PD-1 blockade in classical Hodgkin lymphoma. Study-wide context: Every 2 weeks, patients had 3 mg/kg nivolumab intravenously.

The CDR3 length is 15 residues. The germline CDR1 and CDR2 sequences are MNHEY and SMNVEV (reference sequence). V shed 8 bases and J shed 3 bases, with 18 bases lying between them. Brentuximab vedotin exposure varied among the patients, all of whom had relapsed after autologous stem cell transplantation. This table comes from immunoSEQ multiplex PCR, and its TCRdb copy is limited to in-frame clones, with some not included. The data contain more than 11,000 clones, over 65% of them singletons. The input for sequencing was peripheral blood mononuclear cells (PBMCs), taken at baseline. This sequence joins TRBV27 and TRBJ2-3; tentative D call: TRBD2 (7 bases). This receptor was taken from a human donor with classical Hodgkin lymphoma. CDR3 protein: CASHIVGGPTDTQYF. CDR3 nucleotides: TGTGCCAGCCACATCGTGGGGGGGCCAACAGATACGCAGTATTTT.